These 19 T cell receptor beta chains came from one sample sequenced in a study of blood T cell repertoires in COVID-19. Assay: immunoSEQ multiplex PCR; the TCRdb copy retains only in-frame clones and omits some. Of about 120,000 clones listed, 75% to 90% were seen once; the top ten hold 25% to 30%. Material: peripheral blood. The origin of the receptors is a man in his sixties or seventies with active or convalescent COVID-19.

The chain has TRBV12-5 and TRBJ2-1; 7 bases match TRBD2. Germline CDR1 and CDR2: LGHNT and FRNRAP. V was pared by 3 bases and J by 2 bases, with 10 bases of the junction left unmatched. This CDR3 region has 17 residues. CDR3 sequence reads: CASGFKAGEGPYNEQFF. CDR3 DNA: TGTGCTAGTGGTTTCAAGGCCGGGGAGGGCCCCTACAATGAGCAGTTCTTC.

This chain uses TRBV6-5 with TRBJ1-6; D ambiguous. The V gene lost 0 bases and the J gene lost 9 bases, with 12 bases spanning the gap. Looked up from germline, CDR1 is MNHEY and CDR2 is SVGAGI. The CDR3 runs to 15 residues. The CDR3, as DNA: TGTGCCAGCAGTTACTCCGGGGTTAGCGGTTCACCCCTCCACTTT. This gives the protein CASSYSGVSGSPLHF.

V is TRBV13 and J is TRBJ1-1; D is unclear. Germline CDR1 reads PRHDT; CDR2 reads FYEKMQ (reference sequence). The CDR3 totals 13 residues. V was clipped by 3 bases and J by 7 bases, with 12 bases between them. The CDR3 DNA is TGTGCCAGCAGCTTCTCCCGGGGAGGTGAAGCTTTCTTT. This sequence encodes CASSFSRGGEAFF.

The chain uses TRBV4-1 and TRBJ2-7; a possible D gene is TRBD1 (6 bases). Trimming removed 8 bases at V and 0 bases at J, with 14 bases between. CDR1 and CDR2 (germline): MGHRA, YSYEKL. The CDR3 sequence is 14 residues long. This chain's CDR3 is CASARDTYSYEQYF. CDR3 coding DNA: TGCGCCAGCGCGAGGGACACCTACTCCTACGAGCAGTACTTC.

V usage is TRBV5-1 and J usage is TRBJ1-5, with 11 bases aligning to TRBD1. The ends lost 2 bases at V and 5 bases at J; junction bases unmatched: 3. The length of the CDR3 is 15 residues. From germline, CDR1 is SGHRS and CDR2 YFSETQ. The CDR3 reads CASSFGQGADQPQHF. The CDR3 DNA is TGCGCCAGCAGCTTTGGACAGGGGGCTGATCAGCCCCAGCATTTT.

CDR3 sequence (DNA): TGTGCCAGCAGCTATGGGACAACCCCCGAGCAGTACTTC. As protein: CASSYGTTPEQYF. The genes are TRBV7-9 and TRBJ2-7; perhaps TRBD1 as D (6 bases). CDR3 length: 13 residues. Germline lookup yields CDR1 SEHNR and CDR2 FQNEAQ (reference sequence). Trimming pared 4 bases from V and 6 bases from J, leaving 13 bases between.

This clone was recorded once. The chain uses TRBV18 and TRBJ1-1; weak D call: TRBD1 (5 bases). V lost 5 bases and J 1 base, leaving 14 bases between the germline ends. This CDR3 is built from 15 residues. CDR1 and CDR2 (germline): KGHSH, LQKENI. The CDR3 bases are TGTGCCAGCTCAACCTCAGGGAGGGAGAACACTGAAGCTTTCTTT. Translated: CASSTSGRENTEAFF. The full variable domain, with the rest looked up from reference TRBV18 and TRBJ1-1, is NAGVMQNPRHLVRRRGQEARLRCSPMKGHSHVYWYRQLPEEGLKFMVYLQKENIIDESGMPKERFSAEFPKEGPSILRIQQVVRGDSAAYFCASSTSGRENTEAFFGQGTRLTVV.

This chain links TRBV7-2 with TRBJ2-1; 12 bases are shared with TRBD2. The J segment lost 3 bases and the V segment lost 5 bases, leaving 2 bases of the junction unmatched. The CDR3 consists of 15 residues. From germline, CDR1 is SGHTA and CDR2 FQGNSA. CDR3 region: CASSQTSGSYNEQFF. CDR3 nucleotide sequence: TGTGCCAGCAGCCAGACTAGCGGGAGCTACAATGAGCAGTTCTTC.

V usage is TRBV28 and J usage is TRBJ1-5; D is perhaps TRBD1 (5 bases). The ends were cut back, 10 bases at V and 0 bases at J, with 10 bases in the middle. CDR3 size: 13 residues. Germline CDR1 MDHEN, CDR2 SYDVKM. The CDR3 reads CATRGYSNQPQHF. In DNA, the CDR3 is TGTGCCACAAGGGGTTATAGCAATCAGCCCCAGCATTTT.

The chain is built from TRBV5-1 and TRBJ1-4; TRBD1 matches 7 bases. From germline, CDR1 is SGHRS and CDR2 YFSETQ. CDR3 length: 15 residues. The V and J ends lost 7 bases and 1 base, in that order; junction bases with no gene match: 7. For the CDR3, the DNA is TGCGCCAGCCGCCGACAGGGACAAACTAATGAAAAACTGTTTTTT. Translation gives CASRRQGQTNEKLFF.

The chain carries TRBV6-5 and TRBJ2-7, with D perhaps TRBD2 (6 bases). This CDR3 contains 13 residues. Germline loops: CDR1 MNHEY, CDR2 SVGAGI. V was clipped by 2 bases and J by 5 bases, with 10 bases between them. The CDR3 bases are TGTGCCAGCAGTTACGCGGGATTCAACGAGCAGTACTTC. Encoded protein: CASSYAGFNEQYF.

CDR3 sequence: CASLSGVDRVGEKLFF. The CDR3 nucleotides read TGCGCCTCCCTGTCCGGTGTGGACAGGGTTGGGGAAAAACTGTTTTTT. This chain uses TRBV5-1 with TRBJ1-4, with TRBD1 matching over 8 bases. The CDR3 totals 16 residues. V lost 10 bases, J lost 8 bases, and 19 bases stayed unmatched. The germline V gene encodes CDR1 SGHRS and CDR2 YFSETQ.

This clone has a single count. An end of the junction does not agree with germline; a read error may underlie this. The rearrangement uses TRBV7-7 and TRBJ2-3; 10 bases are a match to TRBD1. The CDR3 is made up of 17 amino acids. Germline V lookup: CDR1 SSHAT, CDR2 FNYEAQ (reference sequence). The CDR3 protein is CASSLGPTGGTTNTQYF. The CDR3, as DNA: TGTGCTAGCAGCTTAGGGCCGACAGGGGGCACGACAAATACGCAGTATTTT.

This clone has just one count. J is TRBJ2-7 and V is TRBV18; D gene uncertain. Trimming cost V 0 bases and J 1 base, with 7 bases left between them. The CDR3 runs to 14 residues. CDR1 is KGHSH, CDR2 LQKENI, per germline. Here the CDR3 reads CASSPPLRSYEQYF. The DNA of the CDR3 is TGTGCCAGCTCACCACCCCTACGGTCCTACGAGCAGTACTTC. The full variable domain, in which reference TRBV18 and TRBJ2-7 provide the parts outside the CDR3, is NAGVMQNPRHLVRRRGQEARLRCSPMKGHSHVYWYRQLPEEGLKFMVYLQKENIIDESGMPKERFSAEFPKEGPSILRIQQVVRGDSAAYFCASSPPLRSYEQYFGPGTRLTVT.

The chain joins TRBV6-5 to TRBJ2-7, with a tentative D call TRBD2 (7 bases). Looked up from germline, CDR1 is MNHEY and CDR2 is SVGAGI. Trimming stripped 0 bases from V and 7 bases from J, with 13 bases between. The CDR3 runs 14 residues. The CDR3 is CASSYSRGAWEQYF. CDR3 bases: TGTGCCAGCAGTTACTCTCGGGGGGCATGGGAGCAGTACTTC.

V gene TRBV24-1 combines with J gene TRBJ2-1; D gene unclear. Germline V CDR1 and CDR2: KGHDR, SFDVKD. The CDR3 sequence is 14 residues long. V dropped 1 base and J dropped 9 bases, with 12 bases sitting between them. In DNA, the CDR3 is TGTGCCACCAGTGATTTTAACAGCCGGTTTGAGCAGTTCTTC. As protein: CATSDFNSRFEQFF.

This rearrangement joins TRBV5-4 to TRBJ2-1; tentative D call: TRBD2 (5 bases). The CDR3 is 15 residues long. Trimming took off 7 bases at V and 4 bases at J, with 18 bases between the two ends. Germline values: CDR1 SGHNT, CDR2 YYREEE (reference sequence). The chain's CDR3 is CASSGTGILYNEQFF. The CDR3 DNA is TGTGCCAGCTCCGGTACGGGAATCCTTTACAATGAGCAGTTCTTC.

The V and J genes are TRBV18 and TRBJ1-6; 7 nucleotides agree with TRBD1. The V gene's germline CDR1 is KGHSH and CDR2 LQKENI. After removal of 3 bases from V and 5 bases from J, the junction contained 1 base not matched to a gene. The CDR3 extends over 14 amino acids. CDR3 amino acids: CASSPGTDNSPLHF. CDR3 DNA: TGTGCCAGCTCACCTGGGACAGATAATTCACCCCTCCACTTT.

This chain joins TRBV15 and TRBJ1-6; D uncertain. The CDR3 extends over 13 amino acids. Trimming removed 1 base at V and 8 bases at J, with 6 bases between. Germline CDR1 is LNHNV and CDR2 is YYDKDF (reference sequence). The CDR3 loop is CATSRGEYSPLHF. Written as DNA, the CDR3 is TGTGCCACCAGCAGAGGCGAGTATTCACCCCTCCACTTT. Full variable domain (remainder filled in from reference TRBV15 and TRBJ1-6): DAMVIQNPRYQVTQFGKPVTLSCSQTLNHNVMYWYQQKSSQAPKLLFHYYDKDFNNEADTPDNFQSRRPNTSFCFLDIRSPGLGDTAMYLCATSRGEYSPLHFGNGTRLTVT.